A single sample gave rise to the 23 T cell receptor beta chains below, sequenced in a study of CXCR3-negative and CXCR3-positive naive CD8 T cells. The authors made the TRB cDNA libraries by 5' RACE using UMI labels. One entry per CDR3 protein, without DNA, is what TCRdb gives after re-calling the 5' RACE reads. In total, the table holds 20,000 to 30,000 distinct CDR3 sequences. Material: naive CXCR3- CD8+ T cells from blood. Subset meaning: CD45RO-CCR7+CD27+CD95- naive CD8+ T cells lacking CXCR3 (TNR3-). These receptors were obtained from a human donor in good health. Some clones in this sample may be carry-over from other donors' samples.

V is TRBV29-1 and J is TRBJ2-2; TCRdb selects TRBD2, and the lack of DNA leaves this call unchecked. Germline CDR1 SQVTM, CDR2 ANQGSEA. The CDR3 runs 14 residues. CDR3 protein: CSVIAGGITGELFF.

According to its frequency, this clonotype is medium-sized. The genes are TRBV27 and TRBJ1-2. This CDR3 comprises 15 residues. The germline gives CDR1 MNHEY, CDR2 SMNVEV (reference sequence). Here the CDR3 reads CASSFGGLANYGYTF.

The chain recombines TRBV29-1 with TRBJ1-5. The germline V gene encodes CDR1 SQVTM and CDR2 ANQGSEA. This CDR3 region has 14 residues. CDR3 sequence reads: CSCLTEGIGQPQHF. The full variable domain, rest sourced from reference TRBV29-1 and TRBJ1-5, is SAVISQKPSRDICQRGTSLTIQCQVDSQVTMMFWYRQQPGQSLTLIATANQGSEATYESGFVIDKFPISRPNLTFSTLTVSNMSPEDSSIYLCSCLTEGIGQPQHFGDGTRLSIL.

Its frequency marks this clonotype as medium-sized. The chain carries TRBV19 and TRBJ1-2; TCRdb's D gene call, TRBD1, goes unchecked for lack of DNA. CDR1 LNHDA and CDR2 SQIVND come from the germline V gene (reference sequence). The CDR3 has 14 amino acids. The CDR3 loop reads CASMEGGQGPGYTF.

The chain uses TRBV4-3 and TRBJ2-3; checking the TCRdb D call of TRBD2 is not possible without DNA. The CDR3 is 17 amino acids. Germline CDR1 and CDR2: LGHNA and YSLEER. CDR3 residues: CASSQEGLRTSTGTQYF.

This chain connects TRBV29-1 to TRBJ1-2. The CDR3 spans 12 residues. Per the germline V gene, CDR1 is SQVTM and CDR2 is ANQGSEA. The CDR3 region is CTAFEGNYGYTF. Full variable domain (outside the CDR3, taken from reference TRBV29-1 and TRBJ1-2): SAVISQKPSRDICQRGTSLTIQCQVDSQVTMMFWYRQQPGQSLTLIATANQGSEATYESGFVIDKFPISRPNLTFSTLTVSNMSPEDSSIYLCTAFEGNYGYTFGSGTRLTVV.

Measured by frequency, this clonotype is medium-sized. This chain connects TRBV7-9 to TRBJ2-1; the TRBD1 assignment by TCRdb is unverifiable without DNA. Germline V gene data show CDR1 as SEHNR and CDR2 as FQNEAQ (reference sequence). This CDR3 comprises 12 residues. CDR3 residues: CASSPGLERSFF.

The chain has TRBV5-4 and TRBJ2-7; lacking DNA, the TRBD1 call made by TCRdb goes unchecked. Germline V gives CDR1 SGHNT, CDR2 YYREEE (reference sequence). The CDR3 covers 13 residues. CDR3 amino acids: CASSLGQGDEQYF.

The chain uses TRBV28 and TRBJ1-5; absent DNA, TCRdb's TRBD1 call cannot be checked. This CDR3 has 15 amino acids. CDR1 and CDR2 from the germline V gene are MDHEN and SYDVKM. The CDR3 loop is CASTRTGEGNQPQHF. The entire variable domain, with the rest obtained from reference TRBV28 and TRBJ1-5, is as follows: DVKVTQSSRYLVKRTGEKVFLECVQDMDHENMFWYRQDPGLGLRLIYFSYDVKMKEKGDIPEGYSVSREKKERFSLILESASTNQTSMYLCASTRTGEGNQPQHFGDGTRLSIL.

The V and J genes are TRBV4-3 and TRBJ1-1; TCRdb designates TRBD1, a call that cannot be tested without DNA. Germline CDR1 reads LGHNA; CDR2 reads YSLEER. CDR3 length equals 16 residues. CDR3 residues: CASSQDSTGTITEAFF.

The gene calls are TRBV7-9 and TRBJ2-7; TCRdb returns TRBD1, unconfirmable since there is no DNA. Germline CDR1 is SEHNR and CDR2 is FQNEAQ (reference sequence). The CDR3 runs to 15 residues. CDR3 loop: CASSSGGRYSYEQYF.

The rearrangement uses TRBV27 and TRBJ2-3. The CDR3 runs to 12 residues. Looked up from germline, CDR1 is MNHEY and CDR2 is SMNVEV (reference sequence). The CDR3 protein is CASSFLTDTQYF.

This chain uses TRBV7-9 with TRBJ1-1; the TCRdb D gene call, TRBD1, has no DNA to confirm it. The CDR3 is 15 residues long. Looked up from germline, CDR1 is SEHNR and CDR2 is FQNEAQ (reference sequence). The chain's CDR3 is CASSPPGQGIPEAFF. The full variable domain, in which reference TRBV7-9 and TRBJ1-1 provide the parts outside the CDR3, is DTGVSQNPRHKITKRGQNVTFRCDPISEHNRLYWYRQTLGQGPEFLTYFQNEAQLEKSRLLSDRFSAERPKGSFSTLEIQRTEQGDSAMYLCASSPPGQGIPEAFFGQGTRLTVV.

The J gene is TRBJ2-7, the V gene TRBV5-1; no DNA is available, so the TRBD1 call from TCRdb remains unchecked. The germline V gene encodes CDR1 SGHRS and CDR2 YFSETQ. The CDR3 consists of 15 residues. The CDR3 loop is CASSLRTGSSYEQYF. The full variable domain, rest sourced from reference TRBV5-1 and TRBJ2-7, is KAGVTQTPRYLIKTRGQQVTLSCSPISGHRSVSWYQQTPGQGLQFLFEYFSETQRNKGNFPGRFSGRQFSNSRSEMNVSTLELGDSALYLCASSLRTGSSYEQYFGPGTRLTVT.

The chain uses TRBV12-3 or TRBV12-4 and TRBJ2-1; the TRBD1 assignment by TCRdb is unverifiable without DNA. This CDR3 is 14 amino acids long. CDR3 sequence: CASSPPVTYNEQFF.

The V gene is TRBV6-5, the J gene TRBJ1-5; the D call of TRBD1 rests on TCRdb alone, since no DNA is present to check it. Germline-derived CDR1 and CDR2 are MNHEY and SVGAGI. The CDR3 is made up of 14 amino acids. This CDR3 reads CASSKGQMNQPQHF.

V is TRBV4-3 and J is TRBJ1-6. This CDR3 region has 17 residues. Per the germline V gene, CDR1 is LGHNA and CDR2 is YSLEER. The CDR3 here is CASSQDKGFAYNSPLHF.

V usage is TRBV29-1 and J usage is TRBJ2-7; with no DNA, the TCRdb D assignment of TRBD1 cannot be verified. Germline V CDR1 and CDR2: SQVTM, ANQGSEA. This CDR3 region has 13 residues. This CDR3 is CSASSAGSYEQYF.

By frequency, this clonotype registers medium-sized. The genes are TRBV7-2 and TRBJ1-1. The V gene's germline CDR1 is SGHTA and CDR2 FQGNSA. The CDR3 runs 13 residues. CDR3 protein: CASSYGPNTEAFF.

The V and J genes are TRBV3-1 and TRBJ2-1; the D call of TRBD2 rests on TCRdb alone, since no DNA is present to check it. The CDR3 consists of 18 residues. Germline V lookup: CDR1 LGHDT, CDR2 YNNKEL (reference sequence). The CDR3 reads CASSVRGLAGFGYNEQFF.

The J gene is TRBJ1-1, the V gene TRBV7-2; as DNA is missing, the TRBD1 call by TCRdb cannot be tested. The CDR3 totals 14 residues. Germline-derived CDR1 and CDR2 are SGHTA and FQGNSA. The CDR3 sequence: CASSLWTGHTEAFF. The full variable domain, rest sourced from reference TRBV7-2 and TRBJ1-1, is GAGVSQSPSNKVTEKGKDVELRCDPISGHTALYWYRQSLGQGLEFLIYFQGNSAPDKSGLPSDRFSAERTGGSVSTLTIQRTQQEDSAVYLCASSLWTGHTEAFFGQGTRLTVV.

V usage is TRBV29-1 and J usage is TRBJ1-1; TCRdb's assignment of TRBD1 cannot be checked, as there is no DNA. The CDR3 is 12 amino acids. Germline V gives CDR1 SQVTM, CDR2 ANQGSEA. CDR3 amino acids: CSVEPDSTEAFF.

The V call is TRBV6-5, the J call TRBJ2-1; TCRdb calls TRBD2, which cannot be checked without DNA. Germline CDR1 MNHEY, CDR2 SVGAGI. The CDR3 is 15 amino acids. The CDR3: CASSYSGLESNEQFF.